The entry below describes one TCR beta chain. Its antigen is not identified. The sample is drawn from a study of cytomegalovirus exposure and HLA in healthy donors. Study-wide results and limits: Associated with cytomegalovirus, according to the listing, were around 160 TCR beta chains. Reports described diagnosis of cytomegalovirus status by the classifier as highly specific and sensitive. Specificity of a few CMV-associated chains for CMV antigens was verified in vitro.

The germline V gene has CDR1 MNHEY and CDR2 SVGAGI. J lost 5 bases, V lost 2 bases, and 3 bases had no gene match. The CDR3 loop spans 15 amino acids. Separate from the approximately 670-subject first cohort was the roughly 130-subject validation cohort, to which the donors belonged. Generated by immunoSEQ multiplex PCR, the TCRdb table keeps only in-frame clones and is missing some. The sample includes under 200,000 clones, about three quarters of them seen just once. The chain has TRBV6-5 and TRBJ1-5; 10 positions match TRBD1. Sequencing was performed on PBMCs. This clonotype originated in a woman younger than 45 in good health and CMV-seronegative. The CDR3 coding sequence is TGTGCCAGCAGTTACGGGACAGGGGCAGATCAGCCCCAGCATTTT. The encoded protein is CASSYGTGADQPQHF.